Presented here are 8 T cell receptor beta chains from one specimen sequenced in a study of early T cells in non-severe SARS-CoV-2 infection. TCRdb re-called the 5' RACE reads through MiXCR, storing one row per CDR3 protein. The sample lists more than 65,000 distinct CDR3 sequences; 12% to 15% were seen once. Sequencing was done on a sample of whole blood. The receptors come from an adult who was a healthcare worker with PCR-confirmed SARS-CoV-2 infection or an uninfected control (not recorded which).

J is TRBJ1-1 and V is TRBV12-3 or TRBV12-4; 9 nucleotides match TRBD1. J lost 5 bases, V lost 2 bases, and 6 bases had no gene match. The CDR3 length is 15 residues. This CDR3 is CASSLSTGGSTEAFF. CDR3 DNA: TGTGCCAGCAGTTTATCGACAGGGGGTAGTACTGAAGCTTTCTTT.

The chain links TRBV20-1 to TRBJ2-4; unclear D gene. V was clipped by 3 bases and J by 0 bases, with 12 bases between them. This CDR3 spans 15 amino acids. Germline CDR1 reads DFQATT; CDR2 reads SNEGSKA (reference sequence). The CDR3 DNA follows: TGCAGTGCTAGTTTTCCCGTTCGAGCCAAAAACATTCAGTACTTC. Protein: CSASFPVRAKNIQYF.

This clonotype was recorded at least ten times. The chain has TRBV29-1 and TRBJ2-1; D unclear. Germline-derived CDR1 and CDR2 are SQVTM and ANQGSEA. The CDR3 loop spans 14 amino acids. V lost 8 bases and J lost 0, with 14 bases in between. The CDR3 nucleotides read TGCAGCTCTGGAAGTGGACGCTCCTACAATGAGCAGTTCTTC. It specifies CSSGSGRSYNEQFF.

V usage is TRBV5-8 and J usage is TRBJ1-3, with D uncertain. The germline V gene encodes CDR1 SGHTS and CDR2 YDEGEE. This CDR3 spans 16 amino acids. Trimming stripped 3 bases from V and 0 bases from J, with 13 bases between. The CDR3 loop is CASSWDGLRSGNTIYF. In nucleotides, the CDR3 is TGTGCCAGCAGCTGGGATGGGCTCCGCTCTGGAAACACCATATATTTT.

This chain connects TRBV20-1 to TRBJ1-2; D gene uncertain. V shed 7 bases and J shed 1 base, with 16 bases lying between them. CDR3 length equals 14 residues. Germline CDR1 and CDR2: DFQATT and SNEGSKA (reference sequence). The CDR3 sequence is CSVLPGAVNYGYTF. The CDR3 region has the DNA TGCAGTGTTCTACCCGGCGCAGTTAACTATGGCTACACCTTC.

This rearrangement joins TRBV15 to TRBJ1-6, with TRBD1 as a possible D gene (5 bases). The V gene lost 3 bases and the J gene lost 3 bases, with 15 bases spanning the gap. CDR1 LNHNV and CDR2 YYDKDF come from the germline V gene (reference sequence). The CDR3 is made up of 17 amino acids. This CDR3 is CATSSPLGTGYNSPLHF. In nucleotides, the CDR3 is TGTGCCACCAGCAGTCCTTTGGGTACAGGCTATAATTCACCCCTCCACTTT.

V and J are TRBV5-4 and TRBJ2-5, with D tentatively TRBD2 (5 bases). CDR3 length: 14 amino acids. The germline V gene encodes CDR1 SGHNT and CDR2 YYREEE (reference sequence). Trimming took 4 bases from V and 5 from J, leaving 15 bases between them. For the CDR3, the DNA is TGTGCCAGCAGCGGTGGACTCTTGCCCGAGACCCAGTACTTC. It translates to CASSGGLLPETQYF.

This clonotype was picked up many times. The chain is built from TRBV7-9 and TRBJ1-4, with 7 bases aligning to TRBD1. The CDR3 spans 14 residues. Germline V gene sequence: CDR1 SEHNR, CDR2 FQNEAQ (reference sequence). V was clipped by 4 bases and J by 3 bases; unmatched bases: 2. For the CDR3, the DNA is TGTGCCAGCAGCTGGGGGACAGCTAATGAAAAACTGTTTTTT. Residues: CASSWGTANEKLFF.